The present entry profiles one T cell receptor (beta chain) with its context. The data are from a study of blood T cell repertoires in COVID-19. Study as a whole: Italy, Spain and the United States were the sources of the convalescent and acute COVID-19 samples. The analysed material was cDNA or gDNA that came from T cells, B-cell-depleted T cells, or PBMCs.

Original analysis: Reference gene primer amplification gave estimated nucleated cell counts. The method was immunoSEQ multiplex PCR; TCRdb's version includes in-frame clones alone and lacks a portion of them. For V, J and clone size, that table is used; D and trimming come from the DNA. The sample lists under 300,000 clones; 90% to 95% were seen once. Trimming stripped 0 bases from V and 2 bases from J, with 6 bases between. The germline CDR1 and CDR2 sequences are SGHRS and YFSETQ. The CDR3 sequence is 14 residues long. The clonotype comes from a woman aged 18-29 years who had recovered from COVID-19. The genes are TRBV5-1 and TRBJ1-3; D possibly corresponds to TRBD1 (5 bases). The sequenced material came from PBMCs or T cells enriched from blood (not recorded which). CDR3 region: CASSLGGPGNTIYF. In DNA form, the CDR3 reads TGCGCCAGCAGCTTGGGGGGCCCTGGAAACACCATATATTTT. Supplemented by reference TRBV5-1 and TRBJ1-3, the full variable domain reads KAGVTQTPRYLIKTRGQQVTLSCSPISGHRSVSWYQQTPGQGLQFLFEYFSETQRNKGNFPGRFSGRQFSNSRSEMNVSTLELGDSALYLCASSLGGPGNTIYFGEGSWLTVV.